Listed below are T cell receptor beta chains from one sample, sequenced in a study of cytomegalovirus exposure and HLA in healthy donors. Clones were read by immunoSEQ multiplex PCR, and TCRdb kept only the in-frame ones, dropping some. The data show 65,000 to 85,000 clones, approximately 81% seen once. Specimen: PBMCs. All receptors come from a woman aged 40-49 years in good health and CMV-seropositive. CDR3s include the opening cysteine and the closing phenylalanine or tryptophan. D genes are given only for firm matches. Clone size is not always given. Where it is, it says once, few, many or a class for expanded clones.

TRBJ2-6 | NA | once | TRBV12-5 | TGTGCTAGTGGTTTGGTACCCCGAGTTTGGGGGGCCAACGTCCTGACTTTC | CASGLVPRVWGANVLTF
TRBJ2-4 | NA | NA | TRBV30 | TGTGCCTGGGCCGGGGAGACTCTACAGTACTTC | CAWAGETLQYF
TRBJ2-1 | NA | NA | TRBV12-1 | TGTGCCAGCAGCTTTGCGGGGGGACAGAGCTCCTACAATGAGCAGTTCTTC | CASSFAGGQSSYNEQFF
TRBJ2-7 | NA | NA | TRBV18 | TGTGCCAGCTCACCTTGGGGGGACGTCTACGAGCAGTACTTC | CASSPWGDVYEQYF
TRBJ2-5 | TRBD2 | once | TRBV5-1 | TGCGCCAGCAGACTAGCGGGGGGTCGTCAAGAGACCCAGTACTTC | CASRLAGGRQETQYF
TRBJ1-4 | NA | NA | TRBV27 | TGTGCCAGCAGTCCCAGGACAGTTAATGAAAAACTGTTTTTT | CASSPRTVNEKLFF
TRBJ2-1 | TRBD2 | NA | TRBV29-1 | TGCAGCGTTGAAGGCTTTAGCGGGGGAAATGAGCAGTTCTTC | CSVEGFSGGNEQFF
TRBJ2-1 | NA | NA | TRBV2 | TGTGCCAGCAGGCCCCTAGGCGCCTACAATGAGCAGTTCTTC | CASRPLGAYNEQFF
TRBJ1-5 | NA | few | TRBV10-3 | TGTGCCAGCAGTCAAGGACAGAATCAGCCCCAGCATTTT | CASSQGQNQPQHF
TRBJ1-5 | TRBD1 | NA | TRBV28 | TGTGCCAGCAGTCAAGGGACAGCTCACTATATTCAGCCCCAGCATTTT | CASSQGTAHYIQPQHF
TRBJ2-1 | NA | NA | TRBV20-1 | TGCAGTGCCCCCTTTGCGGGAGAGCAGTTCTTC | CSAPFAGEQFF
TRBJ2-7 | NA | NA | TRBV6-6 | TGTGCCAGCACCGGAGACTACGAGCAGTACTTC | CASTGDYEQYF
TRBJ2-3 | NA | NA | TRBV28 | TGTGCCAGCAGCTCTCAGGGGGTAGCGGAACCCTGGGGGAATACGCAGTATTTT | CASSSQGVAEPWGNTQYF
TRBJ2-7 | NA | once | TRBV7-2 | TGTGCCAGCAGCTCAGGCGCACTGATCTCCTACGAGCAGTACTTC | CASSSGALISYEQYF
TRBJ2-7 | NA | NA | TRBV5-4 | TGTGCCAGCAGCTTCATGTCCTACGAGCAGTACTTC | CASSFMSYEQYF
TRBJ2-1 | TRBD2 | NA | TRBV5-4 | TGTGCCAGCAGCTTGGCTAGCGGGGGGCCCGATGAGCAGTTCTTC | CASSLASGGPDEQFF
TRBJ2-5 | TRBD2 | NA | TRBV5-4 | TGTGCCAGCAGCTCGGCAGGCCTAGCGGGGGCAGAGACCCAGTACTTC | CASSSAGLAGAETQYF
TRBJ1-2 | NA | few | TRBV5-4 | TGTGCCAGCAGCCAAGACTTGGATTCTTATGGCTACACCTTC | CASSQDLDSYGYTF
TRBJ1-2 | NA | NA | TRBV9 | TGTGCCAGCAGCCCCGGGGGACCCGGTTATGGCTACACCTTC | CASSPGGPGYGYTF
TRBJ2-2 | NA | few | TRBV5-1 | TGCGCCAGCAGCTTCCAGGGAGGAACCGGGGAGCTGTTTTTT | CASSFQGGTGELFF
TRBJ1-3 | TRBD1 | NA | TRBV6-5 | TGTGCCAGCAGGCCGGGACAGCGGGGAAACACCATATATTTT | CASRPGQRGNTIYF
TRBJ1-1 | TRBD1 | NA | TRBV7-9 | TGTGCCAGCAACGGACAGGGAGGGCACACTGAAGCTTTCTTT | CASNGQGGHTEAFF
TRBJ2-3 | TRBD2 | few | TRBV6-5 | TGTGCCAGCAGGCGATGGCGGGGGGGATCAGATACGCAGTATTTT | CASRRWRGGSDTQYF
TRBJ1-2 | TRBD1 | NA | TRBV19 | TGTGCCAGTACCTCGACAGGGTCCTATGGCTACACCTTC | CASTSTGSYGYTF
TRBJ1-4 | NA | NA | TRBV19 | TGTGCCAGTATATCGGCCGGGACTGGGGAAAAACTGTTTTTT | CASISAGTGEKLFF
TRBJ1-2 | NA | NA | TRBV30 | TGTGCCTGGAGTGTAGTTGGGAGTCGGGGCTACACCTTC | CAWSVVGSRGYTF
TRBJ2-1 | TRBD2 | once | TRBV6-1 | TGTGCCAGCAGTGAAGCCTTGGGTAGCGGGGGGTATGAGCAGTTCTTC | CASSEALGSGGYEQFF
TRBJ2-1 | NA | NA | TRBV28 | TGTGCCAGCAGGTCCGATCGGGAGCAGTTCTTC | CASRSDREQFF
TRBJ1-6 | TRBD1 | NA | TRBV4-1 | TGCGCCAGCAGCCAAGAAGGGACAGACGATTCACCCCTCCACTTT | CASSQEGTDDSPLHF
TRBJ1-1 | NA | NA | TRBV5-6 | TGTGCCAGCAGCTTGACAGGGAACCTGAACACTGAAGCTTTCTTT | CASSLTGNLNTEAFF
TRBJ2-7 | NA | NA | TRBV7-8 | TGTGCCAGCAGCGTAAGCGGAATAAAGAGCTACGAGCAGTACTTC | CASSVSGIKSYEQYF
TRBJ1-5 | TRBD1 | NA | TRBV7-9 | TGTGCCAGCAGTCAGGGGGCGTTTGGCAATCAGCCCCAGCATTTT | CASSQGAFGNQPQHF
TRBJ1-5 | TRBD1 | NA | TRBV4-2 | TGTGCCAGCAGCCAAGATTACCGGGACAGGGGTGGCACCAATCAGCCCCAGCATTTT | CASSQDYRDRGGTNQPQHF
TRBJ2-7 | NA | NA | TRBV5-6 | TGTGCCAGCAGCCGCAGGGGATCATACGAGCAGTACTTC | CASSRRGSYEQYF
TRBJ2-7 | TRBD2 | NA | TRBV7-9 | TGTGCCAGCAGCATATCGGGGGGCTCCTACGAGCAGTACTTC | CASSISGGSYEQYF
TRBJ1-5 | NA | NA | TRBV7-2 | TGTGCCAGCAGCCCGACGGGGAATCAGCCCCAGCATTTT | CASSPTGNQPQHF
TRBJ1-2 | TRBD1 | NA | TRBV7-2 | TGTGCCAGCAGCTTACAGGGGGCGCCAAGGCTTGGAGGCTACACCTTC | CASSLQGAPRLGGYTF
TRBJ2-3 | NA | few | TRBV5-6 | TGTGCCAGCAGCTTGCCGACAGCCCCCAATACGCAGTATTTT | CASSLPTAPNTQYF
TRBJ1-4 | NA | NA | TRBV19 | TGTGCCAGTAAGGAGGGACCTAATGAAAAACTGTTTTTT | CASKEGPNEKLFF
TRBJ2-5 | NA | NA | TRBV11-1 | TGTGCCAGCAGCCCCCTAAGGTGGGGCCCACAAGAGACCCAGTACTTC | CASSPLRWGPQETQYF
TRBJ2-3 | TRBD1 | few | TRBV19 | TGTGCCAGTAATATGGGACAGGGATCAGATACGCAGTATTTT | CASNMGQGSDTQYF
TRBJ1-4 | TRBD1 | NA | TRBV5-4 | TGTGCCAGCAGAAGGGACAGGCAGACGGGTAATGAAAAACTGTTTTTT | CASRRDRQTGNEKLFF
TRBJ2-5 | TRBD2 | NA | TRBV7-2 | TGTGCCAGCGGCCTAGCGGGGGGAGGTTATTCCTACTTC | CASGLAGGGYSYF
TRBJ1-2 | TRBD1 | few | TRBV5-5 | TGTGCCAGCAGCCCGGGGACAGGCAGCTACACCTTC | CASSPGTGSYTF
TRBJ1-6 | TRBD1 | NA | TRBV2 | TGTGCCAGCGGACAGGGCACCTATAATTCACCCCTCCACTTT | CASGQGTYNSPLHF
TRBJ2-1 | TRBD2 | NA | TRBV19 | TGTGCCAGTAGTATTAGGCGGGGGGGAAATGAGCAGTTCTTC | CASSIRRGGNEQFF
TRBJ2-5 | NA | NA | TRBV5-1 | TGCGCCAGCAGCTTGGTGGGGAGGAAAGAGACCCAGTACTTC | CASSLVGRKETQYF
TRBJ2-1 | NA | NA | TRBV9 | TGTGCCAGCAGCCCCCCGGGGAGGCCTGGCGATGAGCAGTTCTTC | CASSPPGRPGDEQFF
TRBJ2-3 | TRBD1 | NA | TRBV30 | TGTGCCTGGAGTACCGGGACAGGGACGACAGATACGCAGTATTTT | CAWSTGTGTTDTQYF
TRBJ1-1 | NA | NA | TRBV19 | TGTGCCAGTAGACCCCCAGGGGCCCTGGAAGCTTTCTTT | CASRPPGALEAFF
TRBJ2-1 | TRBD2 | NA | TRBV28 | TGTGCCAGCAGAGTGAGTGGGGTGGGACTAAGATCGAATGAGCAGTTCTTC | CASRVSGVGLRSNEQFF
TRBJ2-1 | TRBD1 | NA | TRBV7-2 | TGTGCCACCAGACCCGGGACAGGGAGTGCAAGTGAGCAGTTCTTC | CATRPGTGSASEQFF
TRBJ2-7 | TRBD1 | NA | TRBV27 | TGTGCCAGCAGTTTCCGGCAGGGGGCAGGGGAGCAGTACTTC | CASSFRQGAGEQYF